Listed below are T cell receptor beta chains from one sample, sequenced in a study of PD-1 blockade in classical Hodgkin lymphoma. The method was immunoSEQ multiplex PCR; TCRdb's version includes in-frame clones alone and lacks a portion of them. The profile shows some 50,000 clones, around 74% of them singletons. The specimen comprised peripheral blood mononuclear cells (PBMCs), sampled before the fourth cycle of nivolumab. These receptors all come from a human donor with classical Hodgkin lymphoma. The CDR3 runs from the conserved cysteine through the conserved F or W. The order of the fields is J gene, D gene, V gene, clone size, CDR3 DNA, CDR3 protein. The D gene is left open where the match is weak. Only some rows state a clone size, as once, few, many or a class for expanded clones.

TRBJ2-5,NA,TRBV9,NA,TGTGCCAGCAGCCCGGAGGGTAGGATGGAGACCCAGTACTTC,CASSPEGRMETQYF
TRBJ1-3,NA,TRBV6-5,NA,TGTGCCAGCAGTTCGTTGAGGGTATCGGCTGGAAACACCATATATTTT,CASSSLRVSAGNTIYF
TRBJ2-7,TRBD2,TRBV10-3,NA,TGTGCCATCAGTGGCCCCTCCGGGACTAGCGTCCGCTACGAGCAGTACTTC,CAISGPSGTSVRYEQYF
TRBJ1-1,TRBD1,TRBV18,NA,TGTGCCAGCTTGGGGACAGGGGCGAACACTGAAGCTTTCTTT,CASLGTGANTEAFF
TRBJ2-2,TRBD1,TRBV11-3,NA,TGTGCCAGCAGCTTAGAAGGGACAGGGGATGGGGAGCTGTTTTTT,CASSLEGTGDGELFF
TRBJ2-2,TRBD1,TRBV11-2,few,TGTGCCAGCAGCTTAAAGGGACAGGGAACCGGGGAGCTGTTTTTT,CASSLKGQGTGELFF
TRBJ2-3,NA,TRBV6-6,NA,TGTGCCAGCAGTTACGGGGGTTGGGGCCGGACAGATACGCAGTATTTT,CASSYGGWGRTDTQYF
TRBJ1-4,NA,TRBV10-1,NA,TGCGCCAGCACGGAGGAACAACAGCCGGGTGAAAAACTGTTTTTT,CASTEEQQPGEKLFF
TRBJ2-2,TRBD2,TRBV7-3,once,TGTGCCAGCAGCCCCCCTCCCACTAGCGAGGGGAACACCGGGGAGCTGTTTTTT,CASSPPPTSEGNTGELFF
TRBJ2-5,NA,TRBV7-9,NA,TGTGCCAGCAGCCTTGGGACCCAAGAGACCCAGTACTTC,CASSLGTQETQYF